The entry below gives a single T cell receptor (beta chain) sequence along with its context. This entry is derived from a study of blood T cell repertoires in COVID-19. About the study: Sites across the United States, Italy and Spain contributed samples from acute and convalescent COVID-19. PBMCs, B-cell-depleted T cells, or T cells provided the cDNA or gDNA that made up the material.

Original processing methods: Reference gene primer amplification gave estimated nucleated cell counts. Repertoires were generated with immunoSEQ multiplex PCR, while TCRdb's copy carries only in-frame clones and drops some. Clonal size and the V and J genes are those of that table, whereas D and trimming came from the DNA. Among some 150,000 clones listed, approximately 84% were seen once. Trimming removed 0 bases at V and 8 bases at J, with 16 bases between. Germline CDR1 is LNHNV and CDR2 is YYDKDF (reference sequence). The CDR3 sequence is 15 residues long. This clonotype originated in a man aged 35 to 55 with acute or convalescent COVID-19. Sequenced material: peripheral blood. The J gene is TRBJ1-2, the V gene TRBV15; D gene uncertain. This chain's CDR3 is CATSRDPRVGGGYTF. CDR3 in DNA: TGTGCCACCAGCAGAGATCCTAGGGTTGGAGGGGGCTACACCTTC.